The sequence of this TCR beta chain was determined in a study of shared T cell receptors in the human thymus. This CDR3 has 12 residues. V was shortened by 4 bases and J by 6 bases, with 7 bases between the two germline ends. Germline-derived CDR1 and CDR2 are SGHAT and FQNNGV. Assay: immunoSEQ multiplex PCR; the TCRdb copy retains only in-frame clones and omits some. Among almost 550,000 clones listed, about 84% were seen once. About this clone: Other DNA sequences within the sample encode an identical CDR3.

This sample was shared with a second study, whose subject was human thymus T cells. That paper adds: Obtained as resections during corrective heart surgery, the thymus tissue was then studied. In thymic and blood repertoires alike, V and J usage looked biased. Related research described thymic repertoires that were highly overlapping among unrelated individuals.

The source material was thymocytes. The sequence was obtained from a boy under two years old with a congenital heart defect. The rearrangement joins TRBV11-2 to TRBJ2-1; the D gene is possibly TRBD1 (5 bases). CDR3 sequence: CASSSRGNEQFF. The CDR3 coding sequence is TGTGCCAGCAGCTCTAGGGGCAATGAGCAGTTCTTC. The complete variable domain, with remaining parts taken from reference TRBV11-2 and TRBJ2-1, reads EAGVAQSPRYKIIEKRQSVAFWCNPISGHATLYWYQQILGQGPKLLIQFQNNGVVDDSQLPKDRFSAERLKGVDSTLKIQPAKLEDSAVYLCASSSRGNEQFFGPGTRLTVL.